A selection of T cell receptor beta chains follows, all from one sample in a study of CD8 T cells in Susac syndrome. Each CDR3 protein is one row after TCRdb ran MiXCR on the immunoSEQ multiplex PCR reads. The sample holds about 300,000 distinct CDR3 sequences, 89% seen once. The sample consisted of CD8+ T cells from PBMCs. The receptors were gathered from a human donor with multiple sclerosis. CDR3s include the opening cysteine and the closing phenylalanine or tryptophan. D genes are given only for firm matches. Size is stated for part of the rows, as once, few or many counts, or as a class when the clone is expanded.

cdr3_nt	cdr3_aa	j_call	v_call	clone_size	d_call
TGTGCCAGCAGTTTATCCCAGGGTTATACTGAAGCTTTCTTT	CASSLSQGYTEAFF	TRBJ1-1	TRBV12-3/TRBV12-4	NA	NA
TGTGCCAGCAGCCCTAACGGGAGCTCCTACAATGAGCAGTTCTTC	CASSPNGSSYNEQFF	TRBJ2-1	TRBV7-9	once	NA
TGCAGCTCCCTGTGGGGTCCAGGACGGGGCAATGAGCAGTTCTTC	CSSLWGPGRGNEQFF	TRBJ2-1	TRBV29-1	once	NA
TGTGCCAGCGCCGAATCTAGAGGGGGTAGGTGGGACTCCTACGAGCAGTACTTC	CASAESRGGRWDSYEQYF	TRBJ2-7	TRBV7-9	NA	NA
TGTGCCAGCAGGTCGGGACTAGTATTGGGACGGCAGTTCTTC	CASRSGLVLGRQFF	TRBJ2-1	TRBV27	NA	TRBD2
TGCGCCAGCAGCCAAGTCCACGTCGGCTACGAGCAGTACTTC	CASSQVHVGYEQYF	TRBJ2-7	TRBV4-1	NA	NA
TGCAGTGCTAGAGATGACCAAGCGGGTAGCACAGATACGCAGTATTTT	CSARDDQAGSTDTQYF	TRBJ2-3	TRBV20-1	NA	NA
TGTGCCAGCAGTTCCTTAACAGGGGTTGAAAAACTGTTTTTT	CASSSLTGVEKLFF	TRBJ1-4	TRBV28	NA	TRBD1
TGCGCCAGCAGTTCCGGGACAGGGGGCCGAGAGACCCAGTACTTC	CASSSGTGGRETQYF	TRBJ2-5	TRBV10-2	NA	TRBD1
TGTGCCAGCAGTACGACTAGCGGGGGGCACTACGAGCAGTACTTC	CASSTTSGGHYEQYF	TRBJ2-7	TRBV27	NA	TRBD2
TGTGCCAGCAGCGTAGAGGGGGGGACGGATAACTACGAGCAGTACTTC	CASSVEGGTDNYEQYF	TRBJ2-7	TRBV9	NA	NA
TGCGCCAGCAGCCAAACTAGCGAGAGGTACAATGAGCAGTTCTTC	CASSQTSERYNEQFF	TRBJ2-1	TRBV4-3	NA	TRBD2
TGCAGTGCTAGAGAGGGACGGAGAAGCTCCTACAATGAGCAGTTCTTC	CSAREGRRSSYNEQFF	TRBJ2-1	TRBV20-1	once	NA
TGTGCCAGCACGCTAGCGGGGAGCACAGATACGCAGTATTTT	CASTLAGSTDTQYF	TRBJ2-3	TRBV2	NA	TRBD2
TGTGCCAGTAGTTGGGACATTTATAGCAATCAGCCCCAGCATTTT	CASSWDIYSNQPQHF	TRBJ1-5	TRBV19	NA	NA
TGCAGTGCTAGACCACTTGGTGTTTCGAGGGTCATCGTTGTCTACACCTTC	CSARPLGVSRVIVVYTF	TRBJ1-2	TRBV20-1	NA	NA
TGTGCCAGCAGTTACCGGGGTAGCGGGGTATCCTCCTACAATGAGCAGTTCTTC	CASSYRGSGVSSYNEQFF	TRBJ2-1	TRBV6-5	NA	TRBD2
TGTGCCAGCAGCTTACGTAGCGGGAGGGCCGCAGGGGAGACCCAGTACTTC	CASSLRSGRAAGETQYF	TRBJ2-5	TRBV7-9	NA	TRBD2
TGTGCCAGCAGGCCTCCGTGGGGATGGACTGAAGCTTTCTTT	CASRPPWGWTEAFF	TRBJ1-1	TRBV27	NA	NA
TGTGCCATCAGTGACCTGGGCAGCCACAATGAGCAGTTCTTC	CAISDLGSHNEQFF	TRBJ2-1	TRBV10-3	few	NA
TGTGCCAGCAGCCAAGACCTAGTCGAGGCCAACGTCCTGACTTTC	CASSQDLVEANVLTF	TRBJ2-6	TRBV4-2	NA	NA
TGTGCCAGCAGCGTAGCTACGCGGGGGGCAGATACGCAGTATTTT	CASSVATRGADTQYF	TRBJ2-3	TRBV9	NA	TRBD2
TGTGCCAGCAGTGAATCGAACACGCCAGGAGAGGAGCAGTACTTC	CASSESNTPGEEQYF	TRBJ2-7	TRBV25-1	NA	NA
TGTGCCAGCAGCCCTCTCGACACCTCCTACAATGAGCAGTTCTTC	CASSPLDTSYNEQFF	TRBJ2-1	TRBV9	NA	NA
TGTGCCAGCAGCCCCGGGACAGGGGGCCCTAGCGGCCCTTACAATGAGCAGTTCTTC	CASSPGTGGPSGPYNEQFF	TRBJ2-1	TRBV7-6	NA	TRBD1
TGTGCCAGCAGCCAAAGGGGGGCAGGGGAGCAGTACTTC	CASSQRGAGEQYF	TRBJ2-7	TRBV3-1	NA	NA
TGTGCCAGCAGCACTAGCCTAGCGGGCCTCACAGATACGCAGTATTTT	CASSTSLAGLTDTQYF	TRBJ2-3	TRBV7-9	NA	TRBD2
TGCAGCGTTGACTTGGGGACGGGTTCCTACGAGCAGTACTTC	CSVDLGTGSYEQYF	TRBJ2-7	TRBV29-1	NA	NA
TGTGCCAGCAGCTTAGGGCTAGCGGGGGGCCTGAACACCGGGGAGCTGTTTTTT	CASSLGLAGGLNTGELFF	TRBJ2-2	TRBV7-8	once	TRBD2
TGTGCCAGCAGCTTAGCGGGGCAGGGATGGCCCTACGAGCAGTACTTC	CASSLAGQGWPYEQYF	TRBJ2-7	TRBV7-9	NA	NA
TGTGCCAGCAGCTTAGTTACAGTACCAGAGACCCAGTACTTC	CASSLVTVPETQYF	TRBJ2-5	TRBV7-2	NA	NA
TGTGCCACCAGTGATTTAGGCGGGTATAGCGGGGAGCTGTTTTTT	CATSDLGGYSGELFF	TRBJ2-2	TRBV24-1	NA	NA
TGTGCCACCAGTGATCCCGACAGGGGGCGAACCGGGGAGCTGTTTTTT	CATSDPDRGRTGELFF	TRBJ2-2	TRBV24-1	NA	TRBD1
TGTGCCACCAGTCGTATATTCTCCGTGAACACTGAAGCTTTCTTT	CATSRIFSVNTEAFF	TRBJ1-1	TRBV15	NA	NA
TGTGCCAGCCGATTAGGGGGGACAGCTTTCTTT	CASRLGGTAFF	TRBJ1-1	TRBV6-1	few	NA
TGTGCCAGCAGCTTGCTAGAAGGGAGGAGCTCTGGAAACACCATATATTTT	CASSLLEGRSSGNTIYF	TRBJ1-3	TRBV7-9	NA	NA
TGTGCCAGCAGCTCCCCCGGACAGCGCAACGAGCAGTACTTC	CASSSPGQRNEQYF	TRBJ2-7	TRBV5-4	once	NA
TGCGCCAGCAGCCAAATTGGGACGGACTACAATGAGCAGTTCTTC	CASSQIGTDYNEQFF	TRBJ2-1	TRBV4-3	NA	NA
TGCGCCAGCAGTTACCGGGGTCCAAGCCGCTTCTTCTACTTC	CASSYRGPSRFFYF	TRBJ2-4	TRBV23-1	NA	NA
TGTGCCAGCAGTCCCCACAGGTCCGGGGTCTATGAGCAGTTCTTC	CASSPHRSGVYEQFF	TRBJ2-1	TRBV27	NA	NA
TGTGCCAGCAGCTCCTCGCGTCAGGGCCTTCAAGAGACCCAGTACTTC	CASSSSRQGLQETQYF	TRBJ2-5	TRBV9	NA	NA
TGTGCCAGCAGCCCCTGGGGTTACTCCTACGAGCAGTACTTC	CASSPWGYSYEQYF	TRBJ2-7	TRBV16	NA	NA
TGTGCCAGCAGCGTCAGTAACAATGAGCAGTTCTTC	CASSVSNNEQFF	TRBJ2-1	TRBV9	NA	NA
TGTGCCAGTAGTACCGGGACTCATGAGCAGTACTTC	CASSTGTHEQYF	TRBJ2-7	TRBV19	NA	NA
TGTGCCAGCATCCCCGTGACAGGGGCCTACGAGCAGTACTTC	CASIPVTGAYEQYF	TRBJ2-7	TRBV2	NA	TRBD1
TGTGCCAGCAGCCCCCCCGGCGTATCGGGCTACAATGAGCAGTTCTTC	CASSPPGVSGYNEQFF	TRBJ2-1	TRBV7-9	NA	NA
TGTGCCAGCAGACAGGACCACGGAGAGACCCAGTACTTC	CASRQDHGETQYF	TRBJ2-5	TRBV6-1	NA	NA
TGTGCCAGCAGTGAGGCTTCAGGGAGAGAGCAGTTCTTC	CASSEASGREQFF	TRBJ2-1	TRBV2	NA	NA
TGTGCCAGCAGTGTTAGGGGGACAGCCTACGAGCAGTACTTC	CASSVRGTAYEQYF	TRBJ2-7	TRBV27	NA	TRBD1
TGTGCCAGCAGTGCCGCTAGCGGGAGGGCCCATGAGCAGTTCTTC	CASSAASGRAHEQFF	TRBJ2-1	TRBV12-3/TRBV12-4	NA	TRBD2
TGTGCCAGCAGTTACGTAGGGGTGATTGGGGCCGGGGAGCTGTTTTTT	CASSYVGVIGAGELFF	TRBJ2-2	TRBV6-6	NA	NA